A single sample is the source of the 22 T cell receptor beta chains below, sequenced in a study of blood T cells in healthy people across ages. Combining a sample-barcoded 5' primer with a J-beta primer mix, a second PCR ran for 7 to 11 cycles. TCRdb reprocessed the 5' RACE reads via MiXCR and lists one record per CDR3 protein. The sample lists some 640,000 distinct CDR3 sequences, 49% occurring once. The sample taken for sequencing was blood. The receptor source for this set is a woman aged 55 to 70 in good health.

The gene calls are TRBV18 and TRBJ2-7; 10 nucleotides agree with TRBD1. V gave up 3 bases and J gave up 6 bases; unmatched junction bases: 14. Germline CDR1 and CDR2: KGHSH and LQKENI. This CDR3 contains 17 residues. CDR3 sequence: CASSPRDRGSLLREQYF. DNA of the CDR3: TGTGCCAGCTCACCGCGGGACAGGGGTTCCTTACTACGCGAGCAGTACTTC. Combining the CDR3 with reference TRBV18 and TRBJ2-7 gives the whole variable domain NAGVMQNPRHLVRRRGQEARLRCSPMKGHSHVYWYRQLPEEGLKFMVYLQKENIIDESGMPKERFSAEFPKEGPSILRIQQVVRGDSAAYFCASSPRDRGSLLREQYFGPGTRLTVT.

This clonotype appeared a few times. The chain carries TRBV7-2 and TRBJ2-4; 14 nucleotides align to TRBD2. The CDR3 length is 16 residues. The V and J ends lost 4 bases and 8 bases, in that order; junction bases with no gene match: 7. Germline CDR1 SGHTA, CDR2 FQGNSA. DNA for the CDR3: TGTGCCAGCAGCTCGGGACTAGCGGGAGTCGTAGACATTCAGTACTTC. Amino acids: CASSSGLAGVVDIQYF.

This chain joins TRBV7-9 and TRBJ2-2; D possibly corresponds to TRBD2 (5 bases). Germline V gives CDR1 SEHNR, CDR2 FQNEAQ (reference sequence). With 1 base removed from V and 7 bases from J, the gap between germline ends came to 10 bases. The CDR3 covers 14 residues. Here the CDR3 DNA reads TGTGCCAGCAGCTTAGTGGCTAGCAACGGGGAGCTGTTTTTT. The encoded protein is CASSLVASNGELFF.

This clonotype was detected only a few times. This chain uses TRBV7-3 with TRBJ1-2; 8 bases are a match to TRBD1. J was trimmed by 6 bases and V by 3 bases; bases with no gene match: 3. The CDR3 length is 13 residues. The germline V gene encodes CDR1 SGHTA and CDR2 FQGTGA. CDR3 sequence: CASSLDRVDGYTF. The CDR3 DNA follows: TGTGCCAGCAGCTTGGACAGGGTGGATGGCTACACCTTC. Full variable domain (remainder filled in from reference TRBV7-3 and TRBJ1-2): GAGVSQTPSNKVTEKGKYVELRCDPISGHTALYWYRQSLGQGPEFLIYFQGTGAADDSGLPNDRFFAVRPEGSVSTLKIQRTERGDSAVYLCASSLDRVDGYTFGSGTRLTVV.

This clonotype appeared many times. The chain is built from TRBV3-1 and TRBJ2-7; weak D call: TRBD1 (6 bases). The CDR3 extends over 13 amino acids. V was clipped by 3 bases and J by 4 bases, with 10 bases between them. Germline values: CDR1 LGHDT, CDR2 YNNKEL (reference sequence). The CDR3 region is CASSHLDRYEQYF. The CDR3 DNA reads TGTGCCAGCAGCCACTTGGACAGATACGAGCAGTACTTC.

This sequence joins TRBV6-1 and TRBJ2-1; D is unresolved. The CDR3 sequence is 16 residues long. V lost 1 base to trimming and J lost 5 bases, with 15 bases between them. CDR1 and CDR2 (germline): MNHNS, SASEGT. As DNA, the CDR3 is TGTGCCAGCAGTGAAGATCTGGGAAAGATTGACAATGAGCAGTTCTTC. As protein: CASSEDLGKIDNEQFF.

This clonotype came up a few times. The chain uses TRBV28 and TRBJ2-1; D may correspond to TRBD1 or TRBD2 (6 bases each). This CDR3 is built from 15 residues. V lost 6 bases and J lost 8, with 20 bases in between. In germline, CDR1 is MDHEN, CDR2 SYDVKM. This chain's CDR3 is CASSRGQSTIDEQFF. The CDR3 DNA is TGTGCCAGCAGCCGGGGGCAAAGTACGATCGATGAGCAGTTCTTC. Full variable domain (remainder filled in from reference TRBV28 and TRBJ2-1): DVKVTQSSRYLVKRTGEKVFLECVQDMDHENMFWYRQDPGLGLRLIYFSYDVKMKEKGDIPEGYSVSREKKERFSLILESASTNQTSMYLCASSRGQSTIDEQFFGPGTRLTVL.

V usage is TRBV4-1 and J usage is TRBJ2-7; D unclear. The CDR3 has 16 residues. V was pared by 0 bases and J by 1 base, with 13 bases between. CDR1 and CDR2 from the germline V gene are MGHRA and YSYEKL. The CDR3 bases are TGCGCCAGCAGCCAAGACCAAGGGATACAATCCTACGAGCAGTACTTC. Translation gives CASSQDQGIQSYEQYF.

This clonotype was observed once. The rearrangement uses TRBV4-1 and TRBJ1-5; D perhaps matches TRBD1 (5 bases). With 1 base removed from V and 3 bases from J, the gap between germline ends came to 13 bases. The CDR3 extends over 16 amino acids. CDR1 and CDR2 from the germline V gene are MGHRA and YSYEKL. CDR3 region: CASSQGGRAVNQPQHF. The CDR3 region has the DNA TGCGCCAGCAGCCAAGGGGGCAGGGCCGTCAATCAGCCCCAGCATTTT.

The chain couples TRBV29-1 to TRBJ1-5; 7 bases fit TRBD1. CDR3 size: 13 residues. J gave up 3 bases and V 6 bases, and 5 bases lay outside the gene matches. The germline gives CDR1 SQVTM, CDR2 ANQGSEA. CDR3 DNA sequence: TGCAGCGTCGCCGGGACAGTCAATCAGCCCCAGCATTTT. It translates to CSVAGTVNQPQHF.

The J gene is TRBJ2-7, the V gene TRBV28; 14 positions match TRBD2. Germline V gene lookup returns CDR1 MDHEN and CDR2 SYDVKM. Trimming removed 4 bases from V and 7 bases from J; junction bases left unmatched: 15. CDR3 length: 18 residues. Here the CDR3 DNA reads TGTGCCAGCAGTTACCCGGGACCTGGGCGGACTAGCGGGAGGGAGCAGTACTTC. The encoded protein is CASSYPGPGRTSGREQYF.

V gene TRBV2 combines with J gene TRBJ1-1; TRBD1 might be the D (5 bases). CDR3 length: 15 amino acids. Between the trimmed V and J ends, which lost 6 bases and 0 bases, there was a span of 14 bases. Germline assignment: CDR1 SNHLY and CDR2 FYNNEI. CDR3 loop: CASSEFGGLNTEAFF. CDR3 sequence (DNA): TGTGCCAGCAGCGAATTTGGGGGTTTGAACACTGAAGCTTTCTTT.

The table lists this clonotype with a few counts. The genes are TRBV5-1 and TRBJ2-1, with 7 nucleotides matching TRBD2. With V trimmed by 4 bases and J by 4 bases, 23 bases remained unmatched. Germline V gene sequence: CDR1 SGHRS, CDR2 YFSETQ. This CDR3 has 20 residues. CDR3 sequence reads: CASSHPPTLSSGILYNEQFF. CDR3 nucleotide sequence: TGCGCCAGCAGCCATCCACCTACTCTGTCCAGCGGGATCCTTTACAATGAGCAGTTCTTC.

The chain carries TRBV11-2 and TRBJ2-7; 9 bases match TRBD2. The CDR3 spans 14 residues. V lost 8 bases and J lost 4; bases outside the gene matches: 9. The V gene's germline CDR1 is SGHAT and CDR2 FQNNGV. CDR3 protein: CASGSSGGSYEQYF. Written as DNA, the CDR3 is TGTGCCAGCGGGAGTAGCGGGGGCTCTTACGAGCAGTACTTC.

The rearrangement links TRBV7-9 to TRBJ2-1; 12 bases align to TRBD2. The CDR3 is made up of 19 amino acids. The junction had 13 bases not matched to a gene; V was cut back by 5 bases and J by 2 bases. Germline V gives CDR1 SEHNR, CDR2 FQNEAQ (reference sequence). The CDR3 reads CASSPSARTSGKAYNEQFF. CDR3 nucleotide sequence: TGTGCCAGCAGCCCCTCCGCTAGGACTAGCGGGAAGGCCTACAATGAGCAGTTCTTC. The variable domain in full, with the rest retrieved from reference TRBV7-9 and TRBJ2-1, is DTGVSQNPRHKITKRGQNVTFRCDPISEHNRLYWYRQTLGQGPEFLTYFQNEAQLEKSRLLSDRFSAERPKGSFSTLEIQRTEQGDSAMYLCASSPSARTSGKAYNEQFFGPGTRLTVL.

This rearrangement joins TRBV20-1 to TRBJ2-7; 10 bases align to TRBD2. CDR3 length equals 14 residues. The V segment lost 3 bases and the J segment 5 bases; nucleotides outside the gene matches: 7. Germline CDR1 reads DFQATT; CDR2 reads SNEGSKA (reference sequence). CDR3 amino acids: CSARGLAIDHEQYF. CDR3 nucleotide sequence: TGCAGTGCTAGGGGACTAGCGATTGACCACGAGCAGTACTTC.

The J gene is TRBJ2-2, the V gene TRBV12-3 or TRBV12-4, with 8 bases identical to TRBD2. J lost 6 bases, V lost 6 bases, and 3 bases had no gene match. This CDR3 has 13 amino acids. CDR3 in amino acids: CASSRLASGELFF. In DNA, the CDR3 is TGTGCCAGCAGCAGACTAGCGTCCGGGGAGCTGTTTTTT.

The V call is TRBV5-1, the J call TRBJ2-7; D is uncertain. Per germline, CDR1 SGHRS and CDR2 YFSETQ. The CDR3 contains 14 residues. V lost 0 bases and J lost 6, with 13 bases in between. CDR3 region: CASSLVVETGEQYF. CDR3 nucleotides: TGCGCCAGCAGCTTGGTAGTTGAAACGGGCGAGCAGTACTTC.

This clonotype has just one count. V gene TRBV9 combines with J gene TRBJ1-2; a weak D match, TRBD1 (5 bases). The CDR3 runs 15 residues. The V end was cut by 0 bases, the J end by 0 bases, with 9 bases between. Germline CDR1 SGDLS, CDR2 YYNGEE. The DNA for the CDR3 is TGTGCCAGCAGCGTAGCGGCAGGGACTAACTATGGCTACACCTTC. Residues: CASSVAAGTNYGYTF. Full variable domain (outside the CDR3, taken from reference TRBV9 and TRBJ1-2): DSGVTQTPKHLITATGQRVTLRCSPRSGDLSVYWYQQSLDQGLQFLIQYYNGEERAKGNILERFSAQQFPDLHSELNLSSLELGDSALYFCASSVAAGTNYGYTFGSGTRLTVV.

The chain links TRBV7-2 to TRBJ1-1, with D uncertain. V dropped 1 base and J dropped 11 bases, with 17 bases sitting between them. This CDR3 is 14 amino acids long. Germline V gene data show CDR1 as SGHTA and CDR2 as FQGNSA. This CDR3 reads CASSLVPEQLLAFF. CDR3 DNA: TGTGCCAGCAGCTTAGTCCCCGAACAGTTGTTGGCTTTCTTT. The whole variable domain, remainder taken from reference TRBV7-2 and TRBJ1-1, is GAGVSQSPSNKVTEKGKDVELRCDPISGHTALYWYRQSLGQGLEFLIYFQGNSAPDKSGLPSDRFSAERTGGSVSTLTIQRTQQEDSAVYLCASSLVPEQLLAFFGQGTRLTVV.

V is TRBV2 and J is TRBJ2-3; TRBD2 might be the D (6 bases). The germline V gene encodes CDR1 SNHLY and CDR2 FYNNEI. Trimming pared 8 bases from V and 1 base from J, leaving 16 bases between. The CDR3 contains 15 residues. The CDR3 DNA reads TGTGCCAGCGGAGGGAAGGGCCGGCGCACAGATACGCAGTATTTT. As protein: CASGGKGRRTDTQYF.

The rearrangement joins TRBV25-1 to TRBJ2-7, with 9 bases identical to TRBD1. V was clipped by 4 bases and J by 2 bases; unmatched bases: 6. The CDR3 has 15 residues. Germline lookup yields CDR1 MGHDK and CDR2 SYGVNS. The CDR3 sequence: CASSVAGTGPYEQYF. The CDR3 coding sequence is TGTGCCAGCAGTGTAGCCGGGACAGGGCCCTACGAGCAGTACTTC.